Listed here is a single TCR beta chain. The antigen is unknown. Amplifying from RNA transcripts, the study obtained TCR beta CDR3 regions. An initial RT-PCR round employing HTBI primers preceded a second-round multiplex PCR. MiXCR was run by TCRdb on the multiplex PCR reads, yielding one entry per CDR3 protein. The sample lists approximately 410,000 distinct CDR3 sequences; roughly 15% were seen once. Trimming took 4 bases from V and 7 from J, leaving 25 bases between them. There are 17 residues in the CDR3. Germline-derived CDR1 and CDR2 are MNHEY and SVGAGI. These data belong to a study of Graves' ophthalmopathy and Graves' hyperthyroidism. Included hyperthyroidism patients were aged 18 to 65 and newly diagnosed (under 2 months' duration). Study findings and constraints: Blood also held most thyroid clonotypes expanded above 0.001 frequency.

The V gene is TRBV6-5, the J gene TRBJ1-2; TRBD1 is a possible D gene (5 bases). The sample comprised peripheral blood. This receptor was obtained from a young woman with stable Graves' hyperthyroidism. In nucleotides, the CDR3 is TGTGCCAGCAGTTCCTCGGGTAGGCAGGGCCTGTCGGGTGGCTACACCTTC. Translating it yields CASSSSGRQGLSGGYTF.